These 29 T cell receptor beta chains came from one sample sequenced in a study of T cells in Graves' hyperthyroidism and ophthalmopathy. From RNA transcripts, TCR beta CDR3 regions were amplified. TCR CDR3 regions were first amplified by RT-PCR with HTBI primers. TCRdb reanalysed the multiplex PCR reads using MiXCR and keeps one entry per CDR3 protein. The sample includes about 520,000 distinct CDR3 sequences, around 22% of them seen just once. Sequences were obtained from blood. The receptors here all came from a woman in her twenties or thirties with Graves' ophthalmopathy.

In this sample, this clonotype turned up many times. The chain couples TRBV6-1 to TRBJ1-5; D remains ambiguous. V was clipped by 4 bases and J by 5 bases, with 9 bases between them. Germline V gives CDR1 MNHNS, CDR2 SASEGT. This CDR3 has 13 amino acids. In nucleotides, the CDR3 is TGTGCCAGCAGTGCCTCGTGGGATCAGCCCCAGCATTTT. Its protein product is CASSASWDQPQHF.

This clonotype occurred a few times. V is TRBV5-6 and J is TRBJ2-7; 7 positions agree with TRBD1. Germline CDR1 is SGHDT and CDR2 is YYEEEE. This CDR3 has 14 residues. V shed 1 base, J shed 3 bases, and the junction held 4 bases outside the gene matches. For the CDR3, the DNA is TGTGCCAGCAGCTTGTACGGACAGGACTACGAGCAGTACTTC. The encoded protein is CASSLYGQDYEQYF. Full variable domain (outside the CDR3, taken from reference TRBV5-6 and TRBJ2-7): DAGVTQSPTHLIKTRGQQVTLRCSPKSGHDTVSWYQQALGQGPQFIFQYYEEEERQRGNFPDRFSGHQFPNYSSELNVNALLLGDSALYLCASSLYGQDYEQYFGPGTRLTVT.

This chain connects TRBV28 to TRBJ2-2; D might be TRBD2 (5 bases). The germline gives CDR1 MDHEN, CDR2 SYDVKM. This CDR3 region has 19 residues. V lost 6 bases, J lost 2 bases, and 25 bases lay in between. Here the CDR3 reads CASSPPVWTGILNTGELFF. The CDR3 coding sequence is TGTGCCAGCAGCCCACCGGTTTGGACCGGGATACTTAACACCGGGGAGCTGTTTTTT.

In the case of this clonotype: One base away lies a much larger clone, so this may be a sequencing read error. The gene calls are TRBV19 and TRBJ1-1; D is undetermined. The CDR3 loop spans 13 amino acids. Germline V lookup: CDR1 LNHDA, CDR2 SQIVND (reference sequence). V was clipped by 3 bases and J by 0 bases, with 5 bases between them. The CDR3 sequence is CASSMWVNTEAFF. The CDR3 coding sequence is TGTGCCAGTAGTATGTGGGTGAACACTGAAGCTTTCTTT.

The chain uses TRBV12-3 or TRBV12-4 and TRBJ2-5, with TRBD2 matching over 8 bases. V shed 6 bases and J 5 bases; nucleotides not matched to a gene: 11. There are 15 residues in the CDR3. CDR3 in amino acids: CASSPAPGTRETQYF. CDR3 DNA: TGTGCCAGCAGCCCTGCCCCGGGGACTAGGGAGACCCAGTACTTC.

A remark on this clonotype: The junction differs from germline at one of its ends, possibly a read error. The CDR3, as DNA: TGCGTCAGCAGCCAAGATCGGGTCGGGGAGCTGTTTTTT. Protein: CVSSQDRVGELFF. V is TRBV4-3 and J is TRBJ2-2, with no clear D. Germline V lookup: CDR1 LGHNA, CDR2 YSLEER. CDR3 length equals 13 residues.

This clonotype was seen repeatedly, ten times or more. The chain joins TRBV6-1 to TRBJ2-7, with TRBD1 identical over 7 bases. The CDR3 extends over 13 amino acids. Germline CDR1 and CDR2: MNHNS and SASEGT. The junction had 4 bases not matched to a gene; V was cut back by 6 bases and J by 2 bases. The chain's CDR3 is CASRPGQAYEQYF. In DNA, the CDR3 is TGTGCCAGCAGACCCGGACAGGCCTACGAGCAGTACTTC.

There are many counts of this clonotype. The chain links TRBV2 to TRBJ1-1; D is possibly TRBD1 (6 bases). The CDR3 sequence is 16 residues long. V was shortened by 8 bases and J by 1 base, with 20 bases between the two germline ends. Germline V gives CDR1 SNHLY, CDR2 FYNNEI. The CDR3: CASSPWDTEKNTEAFF. CDR3 nucleotides: TGTGCCAGCTCCCCGTGGGACACAGAGAAGAACACTGAAGCTTTCTTT.

Details on this clonotype: The CDR3 ends on some other residue instead of the conserved phenylalanine or tryptophan, so this is likely a read error. No DNA is shown, since the ends of the CDR3 on it are uncertain; the CDR3 is the one TCRdb lists. The CDR3 protein is CAWTDRLAVLS. The V and J genes are TRBV30 and TRBJ1-1; TRBD1, as called in the table, went unchecked against the DNA. The CDR3 is 11 amino acids long, termini counted. CDR1 and CDR2 from the germline V gene are GTSNPN and SVGIG (reference sequence).

This clonotype was seen ten or more times. The chain employs TRBV6-1 and TRBJ2-7, with 12 nucleotides matching TRBD1. The junction had 3 bases not matched to a gene; V was cut back by 7 bases and J by 5 bases. Looked up from germline, CDR1 is MNHNS and CDR2 is SASEGT. This CDR3 comprises 13 residues. The CDR3: CASIGTGGHEQYF. The CDR3 nucleotides read TGTGCCAGCATAGGGACAGGGGGCCACGAGCAGTACTTC.

V is TRBV29-1 and J is TRBJ2-7; 7 bases are a match to TRBD2. CDR3 length: 13 amino acids. The germline V gene encodes CDR1 SQVTM and CDR2 ANQGSEA. J was trimmed by 0 bases and V by 5 bases; bases with no gene match: 4. The chain's CDR3 is CSVTGGISYEQYF. Here the CDR3 DNA reads TGCAGCGTTACCGGGGGGATCTCCTACGAGCAGTACTTC.

This clonotype was picked up many times. The chain links TRBV6-1 to TRBJ1-3; 7 bases fit TRBD1. This CDR3 comprises 15 residues. Germline trimming cut 7 bases from V and 0 bases from J; bases unmatched to any gene: 6. The germline gives CDR1 MNHNS, CDR2 SASEGT. The CDR3 nucleotides read TGTGCCAGCAACACGGGACAGTACTCTGGAAACACCATATATTTT. Encoded protein: CASNTGQYSGNTIYF.

This clonotype was seen ten or more times. This chain joins TRBV12-3 or TRBV12-4 and TRBJ1-2, with 10 positions matching TRBD1. The trim removed 6 bases at V and 11 bases at J, leaving 3 bases unmatched. This CDR3 region has 11 residues. The CDR3 sequence: CASRTGGVYTF. The CDR3 nucleotides read TGTGCCAGCAGGACAGGGGGCGTTTACACCTTC.

There are many counts of this clonotype. This chain links TRBV2 with TRBJ2-2; a weak D match, TRBD1 (7 bases). Per germline, CDR1 SNHLY and CDR2 FYNNEI. This CDR3 spans 15 amino acids. The ends were cut back, 3 bases at V and 4 bases at J, with 12 bases in the middle. The CDR3 sequence is CASSEQGGGTGELFF. In DNA, the CDR3 is TGTGCCAGCAGTGAGCAGGGGGGAGGCACCGGGGAGCTGTTTTTT.

Many counts were recorded for this clonotype. V is TRBV7-2 and J is TRBJ1-2, with 10 bases identical to TRBD1. Germline values: CDR1 SGHTA, CDR2 FQGNSA. Germline trimming cut 4 bases from V and 4 bases from J; bases unmatched to any gene: 3. The CDR3 consists of 14 residues. The CDR3 nucleotides read TGTGCCAGCAGCTACCGGGACAGGGGCTATGGCTACACCTTC. Its translation: CASSYRDRGYGYTF.

This clonotype was counted between two and nine times. The chain recombines TRBV3-1 with TRBJ1-2; D is unresolved. The V end lost 1 base, the J end lost 3 bases, and 9 bases lay between the germline ends. Germline V gene sequence: CDR1 LGHDT, CDR2 YNNKEL (reference sequence). CDR3 length: 14 amino acids. CDR3 coding DNA: TGTGCCAGCAGCCAAGGAACCAGTGACTATGGCTACACCTTC. The encoded protein is CASSQGTSDYGYTF.

This clonotype was recorded a few times. The CDR3 loop is CASSFTGTGSEQYF. Written as DNA, the CDR3 is TGTGCCAGCAGTTTTACAGGGACGGGTTCCGAGCAGTACTTC. The chain has TRBV12-3 or TRBV12-4 and TRBJ2-7; TRBD1 might be the D (6 bases). CDR3 length equals 14 residues. V lost 3 bases and J lost 6, with 15 bases in between.

As for this clonotype: The junction departs from germline at one end; a sequencing error may be responsible. The chain couples TRBV7-8 to TRBJ1-1; D remains ambiguous. This CDR3 spans 11 amino acids. Germline assignment: CDR1 SGHVS and CDR2 FQNEAQ. The CDR3 DNA follows: TGTGCCATCAGCGCCCTGGGGGAAGCTTTCTTT. As protein: CAISALGEAFF. Using reference TRBV7-8 and TRBJ1-1 for the parts outside the CDR3, the full variable domain is GAGVSQSPRYKVAKRGQDVALRCDPISGHVSLFWYQQALGQGPEFLTYFQNEAQLDKSGLPSDRFFAERPEGSVSTLKIQRTQQEDSAVYLCAISALGEAFFGQGTRLTVV.

This clonotype occurred once. This sequence may be a read error, since a much larger clone differs from it by one base. The V gene is TRBV30, the J gene TRBJ2-2, with D perhaps matching TRBD2 (6 bases). CDR1 and CDR2 (germline): GTSNPN, SVGIG (reference sequence). The CDR3 has 13 amino acids. The CDR3 is CAGDQEGTGELCF. The DNA for the CDR3 is TGTGCCGGAGACCAGGAGGGCACCGGGGAGCTGTGTTTT.

In its sample, this clonotype was seen many times. The gene calls are TRBV11-2 and TRBJ1-5; unclear D gene. The CDR3 runs to 13 residues. V was cut by 3 bases and J by 6 bases, with 9 bases left in between. Looked up from germline, CDR1 is SGHAT and CDR2 is FQNNGV. In nucleotides, the CDR3 is TGTGCCAGCAGCTTCGGGGAGTTTCAGCCCCAGCATTTT. This codes for CASSFGEFQPQHF. The variable domain in full, completed from reference TRBV11-2 and TRBJ1-5, reads EAGVAQSPRYKIIEKRQSVAFWCNPISGHATLYWYQQILGQGPKLLIQFQNNGVVDDSQLPKDRFSAERLKGVDSTLKIQPAKLEDSAVYLCASSFGEFQPQHFGDGTRLSIL.

The chain is built from TRBV11-2 and TRBJ2-4, with unresolved D. Looked up from germline, CDR1 is SGHAT and CDR2 is FQNNGV. The CDR3 totals 14 residues. V gave up 5 bases and J gave up 2 bases, with 10 bases separating them. The CDR3 DNA reads as TGTGCCAGCAGCATAAGAGGACCCAAAAACATTCAGTACTTC. Translation: CASSIRGPKNIQYF. Full variable domain (rest looked up from reference TRBV11-2 and TRBJ2-4): EAGVAQSPRYKIIEKRQSVAFWCNPISGHATLYWYQQILGQGPKLLIQFQNNGVVDDSQLPKDRFSAERLKGVDSTLKIQPAKLEDSAVYLCASSIRGPKNIQYFGAGTRLSVL.

This clonotype was seen at least ten times. The rearrangement uses TRBV7-2 and TRBJ2-7; TRBD2 matches 7 bases. Germline CDR1 and CDR2: SGHTA and FQGNSA. V was clipped by 5 bases and J by 9 bases; unmatched bases: 7. The CDR3 has 12 amino acids. The CDR3 protein is CASSMGGIGQYF. The CDR3 DNA sequence: TGTGCCAGCAGCATGGGGGGGATCGGGCAGTACTTC.

V is TRBV6-5 and J is TRBJ2-7; either TRBD1 or TRBD2 may supply D (5 bases each). CDR3 size: 14 residues. The V end lost 2 bases, the J end lost 4 bases, and 12 bases lay between the germline ends. Germline lookup yields CDR1 MNHEY and CDR2 SVGAGI. The CDR3 spells CASSYRDGLYEQYF. In nucleotides, the CDR3 is TGTGCCAGCAGTTACCGGGACGGATTATACGAGCAGTACTTC.

On this clonotype: A clone one base away is much larger, so this may be a read error. The chain links TRBV29-1 to TRBJ2-7, with D possibly TRBD2 on 7 matching bases. CDR3 length: 13 residues. Looked up from germline, CDR1 is SQVTM and CDR2 is ANQGSEA. The CDR3 bases are TGCAGCGTAAGGGGGGGCGCGGTATACGAGCAGTGCTTC. This translates into CSVRGGAVYEQCF.

This clonotype has a handful of counts. The chain combines TRBV6-1 with TRBJ1-2; D is perhaps TRBD1 (6 bases). Trimming left V 6 bases short and J 8 bases short, with 13 bases between. This CDR3 contains 12 residues. The germline CDR1 and CDR2 sequences are MNHNS and SASEGT. CDR3 coding DNA: TGTGCCAGCAGCCGGTCGGGGGGCGGCTACACCTTC. Translated, it gives CASSRSGGGYTF.

The gene calls are TRBV20-1 and TRBJ1-1; TRBD1 is a possible D gene (5 bases). Trimming shortened V by 3 bases and J by 2 bases, and 10 bases separated the two germline ends. CDR3 size: 13 residues. Germline CDR1 is DFQATT and CDR2 is SNEGSKA (reference sequence). CDR3 in amino acids: CSARETANTEAFF. The CDR3 DNA sequence: TGCAGTGCTAGGGAGACAGCAAACACTGAAGCTTTCTTT.

This clonotype has a count of ten or more. This sequence joins TRBV18 and TRBJ2-3; D not resolved. The CDR3 length is 16 residues. Trimming left V 0 bases short and J 0 bases short, with 10 bases between. The germline CDR1 and CDR2 sequences are KGHSH and LQKENI. CDR3 residues: CASSPPQGRSTDTQYF. In DNA form, the CDR3 reads TGTGCCAGCTCACCACCCCAAGGTAGAAGCACAGATACGCAGTATTTT. The full variable domain, its missing parts supplied by reference TRBV18 and TRBJ2-3, is NAGVMQNPRHLVRRRGQEARLRCSPMKGHSHVYWYRQLPEEGLKFMVYLQKENIIDESGMPKERFSAEFPKEGPSILRIQQVVRGDSAAYFCASSPPQGRSTDTQYFGPGTRLTVL.

This clonotype was counted ten times or more. The genes are TRBV10-2 and TRBJ1-6; D is ambiguous. Trimming left V 2 bases short and J 0 bases short, with 5 bases between. This CDR3 comprises 15 residues. CDR1 WSHSY and CDR2 SAAADI come from the germline V gene. The CDR3 here is CASSEIGSYNSPLHF. CDR3 DNA: TGCGCCAGCAGTGAGATAGGCTCCTATAATTCACCCCTCCACTTT.

This rearrangement joins TRBV6-1 to TRBJ2-2; 7 positions match TRBD2. The CDR3 is made up of 13 amino acids. V lost 5 bases and J lost 4; bases outside the gene matches: 1. Germline values: CDR1 MNHNS, CDR2 SASEGT. In nucleotides, the CDR3 is TGTGCCAGCAGTCGGGGGGTCACCGGGGAGCTGTTTTTT. This translates into CASSRGVTGELFF.